The 18 T cell receptor beta chains below come from one sample, sequenced in a study of cytotoxic CD8 clonotypes in ibrutinib-treated CLL. Data came from immunoSEQ multiplex PCR; TCRdb stores just in-frame clones and leaves some out. Among 150,000 or so clones listed, more than 75% were seen once. This specimen consisted of PBMCs, obtained after 36 months of ibrutinib treatment. The receptors derive from a human donor with chronic lymphocytic leukemia.

V and J are TRBV6-6 and TRBJ1-1; D possibly corresponds to TRBD1 (6 bases). The CDR3 loop spans 15 amino acids. The V end lost 5 bases, the J end lost 0 bases, and 13 bases lay between the germline ends. Per germline, CDR1 MNHNY and CDR2 SVGAGI (reference sequence). DNA for the CDR3: TGTGCCAGCAGTAGACTAGGGGGGTTGAACACTGAAGCTTTCTTT. Translating gives CASSRLGGLNTEAFF.

The V call is TRBV7-8, the J call TRBJ2-1, with unresolved D. The ends were cut back, 0 bases at V and 1 base at J, with 16 bases in the middle. The V gene's germline CDR1 is SGHVS and CDR2 FQNEAQ. This CDR3 is 18 amino acids long. CDR3 protein: CASSLAIWAARSYNEQFF. The CDR3 nucleotides are TGTGCCAGCAGCTTAGCGATATGGGCCGCCCGTTCCTACAATGAGCAGTTCTTC. The variable domain in full, completed from reference TRBV7-8 and TRBJ2-1, reads GAGVSQSPRYKVAKRGQDVALRCDPISGHVSLFWYQQALGQGPEFLTYFQNEAQLDKSGLPSDRFFAERPEGSVSTLKIQRTQQEDSAVYLCASSLAIWAARSYNEQFFGPGTRLTVL.

This chain joins TRBV11-2 and TRBJ1-6; D is uncertain. The germline V and J ends were trimmed by 0 bases and 5 bases, with 8 bases remaining between them. The CDR3 loop spans 15 amino acids. CDR1 is SGHAT and CDR2 is FQNNGV in the germline V gene. In DNA, the CDR3 is TGTGCCAGCAGCTTAGAGACACTAAATAATTCACCCCTCCACTTT. This gives the protein CASSLETLNNSPLHF. Full variable domain (missing parts from reference TRBV11-2 and TRBJ1-6): EAGVAQSPRYKIIEKRQSVAFWCNPISGHATLYWYQQILGQGPKLLIQFQNNGVVDDSQLPKDRFSAERLKGVDSTLKIQPAKLEDSAVYLCASSLETLNNSPLHFGNGTRLTVT.

V is TRBV7-9 and J is TRBJ1-1, with D uncertain. The germline V gene has CDR1 SEHNR and CDR2 FQNEAQ (reference sequence). Deletions cut 1 base from V and 6 bases from J, with 9 bases between. The CDR3 consists of 13 residues. The CDR3 region is CASSLEVESEAFF. The CDR3 nucleotides read TGTGCCAGCAGCTTAGAGGTGGAATCTGAAGCTTTCTTT.

The genes are TRBV14 and TRBJ1-2; TRBD1 might be the D (5 bases). CDR1 is SGHDN and CDR2 is FVKESK in the germline V gene. V was shortened by 4 bases and J by 4 bases, with 13 bases between the two germline ends. This CDR3 contains 14 residues. CDR3 region: CASSRGRGIYGYTF. The CDR3 DNA reads as TGTGCCAGCAGCCGGGGGAGAGGGATCTATGGCTACACCTTC. The whole variable domain, remainder taken from reference TRBV14 and TRBJ1-2, is EAGVTQFPSHSVIEKGQTVTLRCDPISGHDNLYWYRRVMGKEIKFLLHFVKESKQDESGMPNNRFLAERTGGTYSTLKVQPAELEDSGVYFCASSRGRGIYGYTFGSGTRLTVV.

This chain joins TRBV18 and TRBJ1-3; unclear D gene. Germline assignment: CDR1 KGHSH and CDR2 LQKENI. Trimming took 8 bases from V and 0 from J, leaving 11 bases between them. The CDR3 has 14 residues. CDR3 in amino acids: CASLSVRSGNTIYF. The DNA for the CDR3 is TGTGCCAGCCTAAGTGTGCGCTCTGGAAACACCATATATTTT.

V usage is TRBV5-1 and J usage is TRBJ2-1; D remains unclear. The germline V and J ends were trimmed by 2 bases and 2 bases, with 14 bases remaining between them. The CDR3 sequence is 16 residues long. Germline V gene sequence: CDR1 SGHRS, CDR2 YFSETQ. The CDR3 DNA reads as TGCGCCAGCAGCTTTGTCGCACGTCGGGCCTACAATGAGCAGTTCTTC. This codes for CASSFVARRAYNEQFF.

This chain joins TRBV7-7 and TRBJ2-2; D is perhaps TRBD2 (6 bases). This CDR3 contains 14 residues. The V gene's germline CDR1 is SSHAT and CDR2 FNYEAQ (reference sequence). Trimming took 5 bases from V and 1 from J, leaving 8 bases between them. The CDR3 nucleotides read TGTGCCAGCAGCCTGCGGGAGAACACCGGGGAGCTGTTTTTT. This gives the protein CASSLRENTGELFF.

This clone was found a few times. The chain couples TRBV21-1 to TRBJ1-6. TRBV21-1 is noted as a pseudogene. The CDR3 contains 14 residues. CDR3 DNA sequence: TGTGCCAGCAGCCTCCTGACTCTGGGCTCGCCCCTCCACTTT. Translation: CASSLLTLGSPLHF.

The rearrangement uses TRBV5-1 and TRBJ1-5, with D possibly TRBD1 on 6 matching bases. The CDR3 spans 15 residues. Trimming took 5 bases from V and 1 from J, leaving 13 bases between them. Germline V gene data show CDR1 as SGHRS and CDR2 as YFSETQ. The CDR3 sequence: CASRQGPGSNQPQHF. In nucleotides, the CDR3 is TGCGCCAGCAGACAGGGCCCAGGGAGCAATCAGCCCCAGCATTTT.

This rearrangement joins TRBV5-6 to TRBJ2-1, with 7 bases matching TRBD1. The germline CDR1 and CDR2 sequences are SGHDT and YYEEEE. Losses at the gene ends were 4 bases for V and 9 bases for J; bases not matched to a gene: 7. The CDR3 extends over 13 amino acids. The CDR3 loop is CASSLDRFPEQFF. The CDR3, as DNA: TGTGCCAGCAGCCTGGACAGGTTCCCTGAGCAGTTCTTC.

V and J are TRBV5-1 and TRBJ2-5; D remains unclear. V lost 6 bases, J lost 1 base, and 13 bases lay in between. The length of the CDR3 is 14 residues. Germline V gene lookup returns CDR1 SGHRS and CDR2 YFSETQ. CDR3 nucleotides: TGCGCCAGCACCCTGGTCCCTACCCAAGAGACCCAGTACTTC. Amino acid sequence: CASTLVPTQETQYF.

This chain connects TRBV29-1 to TRBJ2-7; 12 positions agree with TRBD2. Germline values: CDR1 SQVTM, CDR2 ANQGSEA. CDR3 length equals 16 residues. The trim removed 1 base at V and 0 bases at J, leaving 4 bases unmatched. The CDR3 here is CSVEGTSGASSYEQYF. The CDR3 DNA follows: TGCAGCGTTGAAGGGACTAGCGGGGCCTCCTCCTACGAGCAGTACTTC.

The chain is built from TRBV11-2 and TRBJ2-7, with 9 bases fitting TRBD2. Trimming cost V 2 bases and J 2 bases; bases outside gene matches: 4. Germline V gene sequence: CDR1 SGHAT, CDR2 FQNNGV. The CDR3 sequence is 15 residues long. The CDR3 bases are TGTGCCAGCAGCTTAATTGCGGGAGGGCCCTACGAGCAGTACTTC. As protein: CASSLIAGGPYEQYF.

The chain joins TRBV11-2 to TRBJ2-5; 9 positions agree with TRBD2. V lost 5 bases and J lost 7; bases outside the gene matches: 11. This CDR3 has 15 amino acids. Germline CDR1 SGHAT, CDR2 FQNNGV. The CDR3 DNA follows: TGTGCCAGCAGCGTTAGCGGGAGTGAGCGGGGGACCCAGTACTTC. Translating it yields CASSVSGSERGTQYF.

CDR3 sequence reads: CASSVSGTSGQETQYF. As DNA, the CDR3 is TGTGCCAGCAGCGTTAGCGGGACTAGCGGCCAAGAGACCCAGTACTTC. This sequence joins TRBV9 and TRBJ2-5, with 11 bases that match TRBD2. CDR1 is SGDLS, CDR2 YYNGEE, per germline. The V and J ends lost 2 bases and 1 base, in that order; junction bases with no gene match: 4. The CDR3 contains 16 residues.

The rearrangement links TRBV27 to TRBJ1-5, with D maybe TRBD1 (5 bases). The V gene lost 5 bases and the J gene lost 1 base, with 15 bases spanning the gap. Looked up from germline, CDR1 is MNHEY and CDR2 is SMNVEV (reference sequence). The CDR3 sequence is 16 residues long. CDR3 nucleotide sequence: TGTGCCAGCAGTCCCCTGGGGACTATAAGCAATCAGCCCCAGCATTTT. Residues: CASSPLGTISNQPQHF.

The gene calls are TRBV5-4 and TRBJ2-6, with TRBD2 as a possible D gene (5 bases). Germline V gives CDR1 SGHNT, CDR2 YYREEE (reference sequence). Trimming shortened V by 2 bases and J by 0 bases, and 15 bases separated the two germline ends. The CDR3 totals 18 residues. Written as DNA, the CDR3 is TGTGCCAGCAGCTTTTTTGGACTCTGGAGCTCTGGGGCCAACGTCCTGACTTTC. Protein product: CASSFFGLWSSGANVLTF.